This paragraph reports one T cell receptor (beta chain). The target antigen is unknown. These data belong to a study of blood T cells in healthy people across ages. Primers used in a second PCR of about 6 to 11 cycles were a sample-barcoded 5' primer and a J-beta primer mix. TCRdb called the 5' RACE reads again in MiXCR, with one record for every CDR3 protein. The repertoire consists of fewer than 900,000 distinct CDR3 sequences, with around 46% occurring once and the leading ten covering 20% to 25%. Whole-study findings and limits: Because sorting was not performed, PBMCs prevented conclusive naive versus antigen-experienced comparison.

The CDR3 extends over 16 amino acids. Germline CDR1 and CDR2: MNHEY and SMNVEV (reference sequence). Trimming removed 5 bases from V and 2 bases from J, with 16 bases in between. The source is a woman between 55 and 75 years old in good health. The sequencing sample was made of blood. The chain is built from TRBV27 and TRBJ2-1, with D maybe TRBD2 (5 bases). In nucleotides, the CDR3 is TGTGCCAGCAGTCGTGGACTTCCCGAACCCTACAATGAGCAGTTCTTC. Its protein product is CASSRGLPEPYNEQFF.